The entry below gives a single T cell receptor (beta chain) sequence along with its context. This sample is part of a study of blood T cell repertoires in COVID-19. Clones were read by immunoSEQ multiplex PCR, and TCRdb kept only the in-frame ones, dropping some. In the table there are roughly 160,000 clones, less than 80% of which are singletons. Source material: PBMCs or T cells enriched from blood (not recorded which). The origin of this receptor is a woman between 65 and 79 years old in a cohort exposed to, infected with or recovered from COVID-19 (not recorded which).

CDR3 bases: TGTGCCAGCAGCTTTGGACAGGTCGACGAGCAGTACTTC. Its translation is CASSFGQVDEQYF. The chain links TRBV7-9 to TRBJ2-7, with 7 nucleotides matching TRBD1. This CDR3 is 13 amino acids long. Germline loops: CDR1 SEHNR, CDR2 FQNEAQ (reference sequence). Germline trimming cut 3 bases from V and 5 bases from J; bases unmatched to any gene: 4.